This T cell receptor beta chain is drawn from a study of cytomegalovirus exposure and HLA in healthy donors. Findings and caveats of the study: Later analysis identified a missense DCLRE1C variant that was linked to TCR beta V- and J-gene trimming. In vitro confirmation showed three CMV-associated chains to be CMV antigen specific.

A multiplex PCR was run with 60 Vbeta primers and 13 Jbeta primers. Produced via immunoSEQ multiplex PCR; TCRdb's table is partial and in-frame only. The sample shows 200,000 to 300,000 clones, roughly 86% of them seen only once. Germline lookup yields CDR1 SGHRS and CDR2 YFSETQ. This CDR3 has 16 amino acids. J lost 6 bases, V lost 4 bases, and 11 bases had no gene match. As concerns this clone: Its target is not known.

The chain is built from TRBV5-1 and TRBJ2-2; 8 bases agree with TRBD2. The sequencing input was PBMCs. The sequence was obtained from a woman aged 40 to 50 in good health and CMV-seropositive. The CDR3 loop reads CASSLGPAGAPGELFF. The CDR3 coding sequence is TGCGCCAGCAGCCTAGGACCAGCGGGAGCCCCCGGGGAGCTGTTTTTT.